A selection of T cell receptor beta chains follows, all from one sample in a study of blood T cell repertoires in COVID-19. Profiled with immunoSEQ multiplex PCR; TCRdb holds only in-frame clones, not every one. This table has under 250,000 clones, about 80% appearing once. The sequenced material came from peripheral blood. These receptors were taken from an elderly man with acute or convalescent COVID-19. The CDR3 runs from the conserved cysteine through the conserved F or W. The D gene is left open where the match is weak. Only part of the rows carry a size: once, few, many, or a class if the clone is expanded.

-,15,TRBV19,TRBJ1-2,-,TGTGCCAGTAGTTCCTGGGACAAGGCTAACTATGGCTACACCTTC,CASSSWDKANYGYTF
TRBD1,15,TRBV5-1,TRBJ2-7,-,TGCGCCAGCAGGGAGGGGACAGGGGGCGTCTACGAGCAGTACTTC,CASREGTGGVYEQYF
TRBD1,19,TRBV10-2,TRBJ1-5,few,TGCGCCAGCAGTGTTGGAGGGTTGACACAGGGGGTTGGCAATCAGCCCCAGCATTTT,CASSVGGLTQGVGNQPQHF
-,13,TRBV7-2,TRBJ1-1,-,TGTGCCAGCAGCTTACACAGGAACACTGAAGCTTTCTTT,CASSLHRNTEAFF
-,15,TRBV15,TRBJ2-5,-,TGTGCCACCAGCAGAGAGGGGCGGAAAACGGAGACCCAGTACTTC,CATSREGRKTETQYF
-,14,TRBV2,TRBJ1-2,few,TGTGCCAGCAGAGCAGGGGCCTTAAACTATGGCTACACCTTC,CASRAGALNYGYTF
-,15,TRBV9,TRBJ2-1,once,TGTGCCAGCAGCTACATAGGGGGCGCGGGGAATGAGCAGTTCTTC,CASSYIGGAGNEQFF
-,14,TRBV19,TRBJ2-7,-,TGTGCCAGTACGCCCTCCACGGTGGTCAACGAGCAGTACTTC,CASTPSTVVNEQYF
TRBD1,15,TRBV6-5,TRBJ2-7,few,TGTGCCAGCAGCCTCACCACAGGGGGCGTTATGGAGCAGTACTTC,CASSLTTGGVMEQYF
TRBD2,17,TRBV10-3,TRBJ2-2,-,TGTGCCATCAAGGGGACTAGCGGATACTCGAACACCGGGGAGCTGTTTTTT,CAIKGTSGYSNTGELFF
-,13,TRBV27,TRBJ2-7,-,TGTGCCAGCAGTTTATCCCCTTACTACGAGCAGTACTTC,CASSLSPYYEQYF
TRBD1,17,TRBV25-1,TRBJ2-1,-,TGTGCCAGCAGTGGGTTTTCGACAGGGGGCCTTTACAATGAGCAGTTCTTC,CASSGFSTGGLYNEQFF
-,15,TRBV4-2,TRBJ2-7,-,TGTGCCAGCAGCCAAAGTCTAGTCAGTAGCTACGAGCAGTACTTC,CASSQSLVSSYEQYF
-,16,TRBV9,TRBJ2-1,-,TGTGCCAGCAGCCAGTGGCGTGGGAGCTCCTACAATGAGCAGTTCTTC,CASSQWRGSSYNEQFF
TRBD1,14,TRBV3-1/TRBV3-2,TRBJ1-3,-,TGTGCCAGCAGCCAACCAGGGGGCAGGAACACCATATATTTT,CASSQPGGRNTIYF
-,14,TRBV7-6,TRBJ2-7,-,TGTGCCAGCAGCTTAGGAACAGGGCCCTACGAGCAGTACTTC,CASSLGTGPYEQYF
-,15,TRBV10-3,TRBJ2-7,-,TGTGCCATCAGTGAGTCAAAAGGACAAACCTACGAGCAGTACTTC,CAISESKGQTYEQYF
-,15,TRBV5-1,TRBJ2-2,once,TGCGCCAGCAGCTTGTGGGGACAAGGCACCGGGGAGCTGTTTTTT,CASSLWGQGTGELFF
-,13,TRBV24-1,TRBJ1-5,few,TGTGCCACCAGTGATTTTCTTGATCAGCCCCAGCATTTT,CATSDFLDQPQHF
-,14,TRBV28,TRBJ2-1,-,TGTGCCAGCAGCAGGGTAATAACCTACAATGAGCAGTTCTTC,CASSRVITYNEQFF
TRBD1,16,TRBV7-8,TRBJ2-2,-,TGTGCCAGCAGCTCCTACGGACAGGGGATCACCGGGGAGCTGTTTTTT,CASSSYGQGITGELFF
TRBD2,15,TRBV10-3,TRBJ2-3,-,TGTGCCATCAGCCCTGGGGGGGACCGATCAGATACGCAGTATTTT,CAISPGGDRSDTQYF
TRBD1,13,TRBV7-2,TRBJ2-3,-,TGTGCCAGCTCGGGACAGCACACAGATACGCAGTATTTT,CASSGQHTDTQYF
TRBD2,16,TRBV29-1,TRBJ2-7,-,TGCAGCGTTGAACAGGAACTAGCGGGAGGCACCTACGAGCAGTACTTC,CSVEQELAGGTYEQYF
TRBD1,15,TRBV24-1,TRBJ1-1,-,TGTGCCACCAGAAATACAGGGGGATCGAACACTGAAGCTTTCTTT,CATRNTGGSNTEAFF
TRBD1,15,TRBV11-2,TRBJ2-5,-,TGTGCCAGCACAAGGACAGGGGGCTATGCGGAGACCCAGTACTTC,CASTRTGGYAETQYF
-,12,TRBV5-1,TRBJ1-2,-,TGCGCCAGCAGATCAGCTAACTATGGCTACACCTTC,CASRSANYGYTF
-,13,TRBV2,TRBJ1-2,once,TGTGCCAGCAGTGAAAGGGGGAACTATGGCTACACCTTC,CASSERGNYGYTF
-,16,TRBV4-1,TRBJ2-7,-,TGCGCCAGCAGCCAAGATTTCCCTAGACCCCGCCGGGAGCAGTACTTC,CASSQDFPRPRREQYF
-,16,TRBV5-8,TRBJ1-5,few,TGTGCCAGCAGCTTTTATCAGGGGAAGGGCAATCAGCCCCAGCATTTT,CASSFYQGKGNQPQHF
-,16,TRBV13,TRBJ2-1,-,TGTGCCAGCAGCTTAGGCACACTCATTCGGGGGAATGAGCAGTTCTTC,CASSLGTLIRGNEQFF
TRBD1,13,TRBV29-1,TRBJ1-2,-,TGCAGCGTCCGCGACAGGGCTGACTATGGCTACACCTTC,CSVRDRADYGYTF